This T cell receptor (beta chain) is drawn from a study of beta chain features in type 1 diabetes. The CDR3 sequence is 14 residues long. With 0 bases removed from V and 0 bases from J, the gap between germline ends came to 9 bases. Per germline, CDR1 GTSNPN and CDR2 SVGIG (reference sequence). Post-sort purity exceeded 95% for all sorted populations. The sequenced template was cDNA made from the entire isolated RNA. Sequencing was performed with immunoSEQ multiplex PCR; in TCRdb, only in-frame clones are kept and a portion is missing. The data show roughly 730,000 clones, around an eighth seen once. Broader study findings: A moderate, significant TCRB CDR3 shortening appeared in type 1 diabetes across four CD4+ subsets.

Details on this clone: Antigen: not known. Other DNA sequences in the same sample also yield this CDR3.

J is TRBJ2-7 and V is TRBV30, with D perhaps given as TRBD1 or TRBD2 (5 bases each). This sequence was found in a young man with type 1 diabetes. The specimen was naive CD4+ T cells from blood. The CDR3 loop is CAWSVGLASYEQYF. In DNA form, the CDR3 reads TGTGCCTGGAGTGTGGGGCTAGCCTCCTACGAGCAGTACTTC.